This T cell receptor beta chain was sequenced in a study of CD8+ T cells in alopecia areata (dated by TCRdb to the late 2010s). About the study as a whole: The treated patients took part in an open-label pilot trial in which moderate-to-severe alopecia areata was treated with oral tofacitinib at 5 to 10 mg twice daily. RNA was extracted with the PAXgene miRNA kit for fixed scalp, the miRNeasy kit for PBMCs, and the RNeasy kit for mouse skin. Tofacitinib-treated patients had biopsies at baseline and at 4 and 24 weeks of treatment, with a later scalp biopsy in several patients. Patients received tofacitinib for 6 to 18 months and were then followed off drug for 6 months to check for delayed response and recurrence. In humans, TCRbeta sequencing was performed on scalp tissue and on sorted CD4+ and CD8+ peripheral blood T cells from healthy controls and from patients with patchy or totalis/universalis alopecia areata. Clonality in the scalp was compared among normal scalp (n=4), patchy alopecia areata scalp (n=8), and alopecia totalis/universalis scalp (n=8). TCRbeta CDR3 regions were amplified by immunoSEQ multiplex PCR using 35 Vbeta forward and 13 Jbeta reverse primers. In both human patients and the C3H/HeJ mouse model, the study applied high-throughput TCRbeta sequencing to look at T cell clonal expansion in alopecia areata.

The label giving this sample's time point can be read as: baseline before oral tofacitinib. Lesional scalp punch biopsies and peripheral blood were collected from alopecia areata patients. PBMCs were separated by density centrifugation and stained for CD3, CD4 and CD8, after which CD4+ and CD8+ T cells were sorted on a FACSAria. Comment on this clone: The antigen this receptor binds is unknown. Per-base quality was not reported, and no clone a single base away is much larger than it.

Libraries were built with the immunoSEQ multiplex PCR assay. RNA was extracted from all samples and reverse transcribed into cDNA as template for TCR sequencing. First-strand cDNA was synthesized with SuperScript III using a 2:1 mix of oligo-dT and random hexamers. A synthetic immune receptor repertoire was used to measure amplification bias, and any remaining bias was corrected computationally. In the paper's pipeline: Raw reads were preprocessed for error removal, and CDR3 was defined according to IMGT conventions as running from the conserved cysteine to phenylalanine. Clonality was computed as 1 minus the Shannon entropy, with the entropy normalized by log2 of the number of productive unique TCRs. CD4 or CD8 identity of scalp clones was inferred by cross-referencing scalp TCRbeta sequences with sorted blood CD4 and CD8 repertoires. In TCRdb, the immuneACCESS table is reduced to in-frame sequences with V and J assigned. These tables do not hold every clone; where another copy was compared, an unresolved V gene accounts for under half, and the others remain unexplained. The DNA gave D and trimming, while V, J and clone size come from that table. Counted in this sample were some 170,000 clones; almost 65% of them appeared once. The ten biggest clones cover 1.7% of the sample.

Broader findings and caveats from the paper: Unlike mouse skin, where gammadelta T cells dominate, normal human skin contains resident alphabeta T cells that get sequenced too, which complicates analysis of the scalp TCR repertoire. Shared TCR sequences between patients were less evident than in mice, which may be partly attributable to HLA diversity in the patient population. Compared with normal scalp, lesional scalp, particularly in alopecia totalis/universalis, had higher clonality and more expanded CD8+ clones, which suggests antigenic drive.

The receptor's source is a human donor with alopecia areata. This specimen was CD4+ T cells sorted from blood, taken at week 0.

The DNA sequence reads TGTGCCAGCAGCGTAAATGAGCGGGGGAGGGGAGAGACCCAGTACTTC. It translates to CASSVNERGRGETQYF. The rearrangement joined TRBV9 to TRBJ2-5; a stretch of 8 junction bases matches TRBD2. The germline V gene specifies SGDLS as CDR1 and YYNGEE as CDR2. V trim: 1 base; J trim: 4 bases; unmatched bases: 9. From the cysteine through the phenylalanine, the CDR3 covers 16 amino acids. Only the CDR3 DNA is retained, 48 bases long and in frame from the first base.